The next 2 T cell receptor beta chains were all read from a single sample in a study of shared clonotypes between healthy human individuals. Positive CCR7 selection of CD45RO-negative cells yielded the naive CD8 cells, and terminally differentiated effector memory CD45RA+ cells were excluded. Sequencing was performed with immunoSEQ multiplex PCR; in TCRdb, only in-frame clones are kept and a portion is missing. The sample includes millions of clones, over 85% of them seen just once. Sequencing input: naive CD8+ T cells sorted from blood. The source of these receptors is a man aged 18 to 30 in good health.

This clone was found a few times. V usage is TRBV28 and J usage is TRBJ1-1; 7 nucleotides line up with TRBD1. V trimming: 6 bases; J trimming: 2 bases; junction bases outside the gene matches: 3. Germline CDR1 is MDHEN and CDR2 is SYDVKM. The CDR3 is 13 residues long. The CDR3 nucleotides read TGTGCCAGCAGGCGGACAGGAAACACTGAAGCTTTCTTT. It codes for CASRRTGNTEAFF.

The genes are TRBV5-6 and TRBJ2-3; 8 nucleotides align to TRBD2. CDR1 is SGHDT, CDR2 YYEEEE, per germline. The length of the CDR3 is 14 residues. V shed 4 bases, J shed 1 base, and the junction held 2 bases outside the gene matches. The CDR3 here is CASSRAGGTDTQYF. In nucleotides, the CDR3 is TGTGCCAGCAGCCGAGCGGGGGGCACAGATACGCAGTATTTT.